Below are 23 T cell receptor beta chains sequenced from a single sample in a study of PD-1 blockade in classical Hodgkin lymphoma. The table came from immunoSEQ multiplex PCR; TCRdb's copy has only in-frame clones and leaves some out. The data hold 30,000 to 45,000 clones, with about 70% observed a single time. After autologous stem cell transplantation all patients relapsed, and prior brentuximab vedotin exposure differed between cohorts. Sequences were derived from peripheral blood mononuclear cells (PBMCs), sampled before the second cycle of nivolumab. The receptors were gathered from a human donor with classical Hodgkin lymphoma.

This chain joins TRBV2 and TRBJ2-3; D is unresolved. From germline, CDR1 is SNHLY and CDR2 FYNNEI. The CDR3 length is 13 residues. V lost 7 bases and J 1 base, leaving 9 bases between the germline ends. CDR3 coding DNA: TGTGCCAGCATCAATAGGGGCACAGATACGCAGTATTTT. Its translation is CASINRGTDTQYF.

This chain connects TRBV4-3 to TRBJ2-3; D gene unclear. Trimming stripped 0 bases from V and 2 bases from J, with 12 bases between. Germline CDR1 and CDR2: LGHNA and YSLEER. The CDR3 is made up of 16 amino acids. The CDR3 region is CASSQEGGAFTDTQYF. In DNA, the CDR3 is TGCGCCAGCAGCCAAGAAGGCGGCGCCTTCACAGATACGCAGTATTTT.

The V call is TRBV6-6, the J call TRBJ2-1; TRBD1 or TRBD2 may be the D gene (5 bases each). Deletions cut 6 bases from V and 12 bases from J, with 15 bases between. Germline CDR1 is MNHNY and CDR2 is SVGAGI (reference sequence). The CDR3 covers 12 residues. CDR3 in DNA: TGTGCCAGCAGCCCGGGACCCGCGGGGCAGTTCTTC. Translated, it gives CASSPGPAGQFF.

The CDR3 reads CASSLGPGFHPGYTF. The CDR3 bases are TGTGCCAGCTCACTCGGACCCGGTTTCCATCCGGGCTACACCTTC. The genes are TRBV18 and TRBJ1-2; D is unclear. Germline loops: CDR1 KGHSH, CDR2 LQKENI. Trimming cost V 4 bases and J 8 bases, with 20 bases left between them. This CDR3 has 15 residues.

This clone has more than one count but fewer than ten. The chain links TRBV5-4 to TRBJ1-2; D is perhaps TRBD1 (6 bases). Germline assignment: CDR1 SGHNT and CDR2 YYREEE (reference sequence). Trimming took 0 bases from V and 4 from J, leaving 13 bases between them. CDR3 size: 15 residues. DNA for the CDR3: TGTGCCAGCAGCTTGGGAGATACAGGGTTCTATGGCTACACCTTC. It translates to CASSLGDTGFYGYTF.

CDR3 protein: CASSLVGTSGNTIYF. Here the CDR3 DNA reads TGTGCCAGCAGCTTAGTCGGCACCTCTGGAAACACCATATATTTT. The V call is TRBV7-2, the J call TRBJ1-3, with D unclear. The CDR3 is 15 amino acids. CDR1 is SGHTA, CDR2 FQGNSA, per germline. The ends were cut back, 1 base at V and 0 bases at J, with 7 bases in the middle.

This clone has a handful of counts. The CDR3 here is CASSLARATDTQYF. CDR3 DNA sequence: TGCGCCAGCAGCTTGGCTCGGGCCACAGATACGCAGTATTTT. V and J are TRBV5-1 and TRBJ2-3; D gene uncertain. The length of the CDR3 is 14 residues. Germline V CDR1 and CDR2: SGHRS, YFSETQ. Trimming cost V 0 bases and J 2 bases, with 7 bases left between them.

The chain joins TRBV19 to TRBJ2-2; tentatively, D is TRBD1 (6 bases). CDR1 is LNHDA, CDR2 SQIVND, per germline (reference sequence). The length of the CDR3 is 13 residues. V lost 8 bases and J 1 base, leaving 8 bases between the germline ends. The CDR3 protein is CASSQGNTGELFF. As DNA, the CDR3 is TGTGCCAGTTCACAGGGGAACACCGGGGAGCTGTTTTTT.

The sample holds a few counts of this clone. V and J are TRBV10-3 and TRBJ2-4, with D perhaps matching TRBD2 (5 bases). V shed 11 bases and J shed 9 bases, with 17 bases lying between them. The CDR3 runs 12 residues. Germline CDR1 is ENHRY and CDR2 is SYGVKD. DNA for the CDR3: TGTGCCTCTAAGGCTAGCTTTGGCATTCAGTACTTC. As protein: CASKASFGIQYF.

This clone was seen at least ten times. This rearrangement joins TRBV27 to TRBJ2-7, with TRBD2 matching 12 bases. The CDR3 runs 15 residues. Trimming took 2 bases from V and 7 from J; bases not matched to a gene: 6. In germline, CDR1 is MNHEY, CDR2 SMNVEV (reference sequence). The CDR3 DNA is TGTGCCAGCAGTTTAAGGACTAGCGGGGCACGTGAGCAGTACTTC. Protein: CASSLRTSGAREQYF.

The chain joins TRBV5-5 to TRBJ2-2, with unresolved D. The CDR3 runs 13 residues. Germline CDR1 SGHKS, CDR2 YYEKEE (reference sequence). V lost 1 base to trimming and J lost 1 base, with 2 bases between them. The CDR3, as DNA: TGTGCCAGCAGCTTGCTGAACACCGGGGAGCTGTTTTTT. Translating it yields CASSLLNTGELFF.

The rearrangement links TRBV5-6 to TRBJ2-7, with 8 nucleotides matching TRBD1. From germline, CDR1 is SGHDT and CDR2 YYEEEE. The CDR3 totals 19 residues. J gave up 5 bases and V 2 bases, and 21 bases lay outside the gene matches. The CDR3 coding sequence is TGTGCCAGCAGCTTACTAGGACAGGGTATCGTAGCGGAGACGGACGAGCAGTACTTC. It yields the protein CASSLLGQGIVAETDEQYF.

CDR3 DNA sequence: TGTGCCACCAAGAGGGGTGATTTAAACGGAGGCACTGAAGCTTTCTTT. Translated: CATKRGDLNGGTEAFF. This chain links TRBV27 with TRBJ1-1; D is perhaps TRBD1 (5 bases). Germline loops: CDR1 MNHEY, CDR2 SMNVEV (reference sequence). V was trimmed by 10 bases and J by 4 bases, leaving 25 bases between them. The CDR3 length is 16 residues.

This chain connects TRBV2 to TRBJ1-6; no clear D gene. Germline CDR1 and CDR2: SNHLY and FYNNEI. V was shortened by 3 bases and J by 13 bases, with 10 bases between the two germline ends. The CDR3 spans 12 residues. CDR3 in amino acids: CASSDIGFPLHF. CDR3 nucleotides: TGTGCCAGCAGTGATATCGGTTTTCCCCTCCACTTT.

The rearrangement uses TRBV6-5 and TRBJ2-2; a weak D match, TRBD1 (5 bases). This CDR3 spans 14 amino acids. V gave up 7 bases and J gave up 3 bases, with 12 bases separating them. Germline CDR1 is MNHEY and CDR2 is SVGAGI. Here the CDR3 DNA reads TGTGCCAGCACCGTGGGGCTTCACACCGGGGAGCTGTTTTTT. Its translation is CASTVGLHTGELFF.

Ten or more counts support this clone. V gene TRBV9 combines with J gene TRBJ2-5, with D possibly called TRBD1 or TRBD2 (5 bases each). The CDR3 spans 13 residues. The V gene's germline CDR1 is SGDLS and CDR2 YYNGEE. The V end was cut by 3 bases, the J end by 10 bases, with 16 bases between. CDR3 sequence: CASSEGPPWNQYF. CDR3 sequence (DNA): TGTGCCAGCAGCGAGGGACCCCCCTGGAACCAGTACTTC.

The rearrangement joins TRBV11-3 to TRBJ2-3, with 8 bases identical to TRBD2. Germline CDR1 and CDR2: SGHNT and YENEEA. The CDR3 contains 15 residues. With 5 bases clipped from V and 6 bases from J, the junction kept 10 bases outside the gene matches. The CDR3 reads CASSLIKRGTDTQYF. CDR3 coding DNA: TGTGCCAGCAGCCTAATTAAGCGGGGGACGGATACGCAGTATTTT.

This chain links TRBV25-1 with TRBJ1-2; no clear D. Germline CDR1 and CDR2: MGHDK and SYGVNS. Trimming removed 2 bases from V and 5 bases from J, with 6 bases in between. This CDR3 comprises 12 residues. This CDR3 is CASSEQEYGYTF. CDR3 DNA: TGTGCCAGCAGTGAACAGGAGTATGGCTACACCTTC.

The chain couples TRBV19 to TRBJ1-5, with D unresolved. Germline lookup yields CDR1 LNHDA and CDR2 SQIVND (reference sequence). The CDR3 contains 13 residues. Trimming pared 4 bases from V and 6 bases from J, leaving 10 bases between. In nucleotides, the CDR3 is TGTGCCAGTAGTACGACCTCCGGTCAGCCCCAGCATTTT. Protein sequence: CASSTTSGQPQHF.

The chain employs TRBV7-2 and TRBJ2-7; TRBD2 matches 10 bases. The CDR3 is 16 amino acids. Germline V gene sequence: CDR1 SGHTA, CDR2 FQGNSA. V dropped 4 bases and J dropped 3; count of bases not matched to a gene: 9. For the CDR3, the DNA is TGTGCCAGCAGCTCGGTAACTAGCGGGGCCAACTACGAGCAGTACTTC. It specifies CASSSVTSGANYEQYF.

The V gene is TRBV5-4, the J gene TRBJ1-1, with D possibly TRBD1 on 5 matching bases. The germline V gene has CDR1 SGHNT and CDR2 YYREEE (reference sequence). This CDR3 is 14 amino acids long. V dropped 6 bases and J dropped 0 bases, with 12 bases sitting between them. In DNA, the CDR3 is TGTGCCAGCAACGCAGGGAGGTTGAACACTGAAGCTTTCTTT. Translation gives CASNAGRLNTEAFF.

The V and J genes are TRBV6-1 and TRBJ2-7; possible D gene TRBD2, 5 bases. V lost 6 bases to trimming and J lost 3 bases, with 9 bases between them. This CDR3 is built from 12 residues. Germline assignment: CDR1 MNHNS and CDR2 SASEGT. This CDR3 reads CASSFGLYEQYF. The CDR3 DNA reads TGTGCCAGCAGCTTCGGACTCTACGAGCAGTACTTC.

This clone was counted between two and nine times. The V call is TRBV18, the J call TRBJ2-3, with 10 nucleotides matching TRBD2. This CDR3 has 16 amino acids. Germline lookup yields CDR1 KGHSH and CDR2 LQKENI. V shed 7 bases and J 2 bases; nucleotides not matched to a gene: 9. DNA for the CDR3: TGTGCCAGCTTTGCAGCGGGGGGGCCTCCCACAGATACGCAGTATTTT. This codes for CASFAAGGPPTDTQYF.